The 24 T cell receptor beta chains given below trace back to one sample, sequenced in a study of CD8+CD57+ T cells in acquired aplastic anemia (dated by TCRdb to the late 2010s). TCRdb records Illumina HiSeq 2000 as the sequencer. Genomic DNA was used as template for profiling of TCR beta VDJ combinations and CDR3 sequences. Starting from the raw public reads, TCRdb applied fastp trimming at Q25, assembled clones with MiXCR and retained in-frame beta chains. When rows share a CDR3 protein, they turn into one entry using the most common DNA and genes. The sample table contains more than 150,000 distinct CDR3 sequences; only one count was recorded for over 60% of them. The ten largest account for around 42% of the sample. The sequenced material came from sorted CD4+, CD8+, or CD8+CD57+ T cells (not recorded which) from PBMCs. The origin of the receptors is a human donor with severe aplastic anemia or a healthy control (not recorded which).

This chain links TRBV7-9 with TRBJ1-3, with D possibly being TRBD1 (5 bases). Trimming left V 6 bases short and J 6 bases short, with 15 bases between. Germline CDR1 is SEHNR and CDR2 is FQNEAQ (reference sequence). The CDR3 consists of 14 residues. The CDR3 region has the DNA TGTGCCAGCAGTCAGGGTGTTCCTACAAACACCATATATTTT. It translates to CASSQGVPTNTIYF. Using reference TRBV7-9 and TRBJ1-3 for the parts outside the CDR3, the full variable domain is DTGVSQNPRHKITKRGQNVTFRCDPISEHNRLYWYRQTLGQGPEFLTYFQNEAQLEKSRLLSDRFSAERPKGSFSTLEIQRTEQGDSAMYLCASSQGVPTNTIYFGEGSWLTVV.

This clonotype was counted only a few times. The chain links TRBV9 to TRBJ2-2; 7 bases map to TRBD2. V was clipped by 6 bases and J by 6 bases; unmatched bases: 8. CDR3 length: 14 residues. Germline CDR1 is SGDLS and CDR2 is YYNGEE. CDR3 bases: TGTGCCAGCACTCCTGCGGGGGTGGCCGGGGAGCTGTTTTTT. Translation gives CASTPAGVAGELFF. Full variable domain (outside the CDR3, taken from reference TRBV9 and TRBJ2-2): DSGVTQTPKHLITATGQRVTLRCSPRSGDLSVYWYQQSLDQGLQFLIQYYNGEERAKGNILERFSAQQFPDLHSELNLSSLELGDSALYFCASTPAGVAGELFFGEGSRLTVL.

The chain joins TRBV6-4 to TRBJ2-2; no clear D. CDR1 and CDR2 from the germline V gene are MRHNA and SNTAGT. The CDR3 length is 12 residues. The V and J ends lost 5 bases and 6 bases respectively, with 7 bases between them. The CDR3: CASSPSSGELFF. The CDR3 nucleotides read TGTGCCAGCAGTCCCTCCTCCGGGGAGCTGTTTTTT.

V gene TRBV2 combines with J gene TRBJ2-2; 11 nucleotides match TRBD2. This CDR3 contains 16 residues. The J segment lost 4 bases and the V segment lost 5 bases, leaving 6 bases of the junction unmatched. CDR1 SNHLY and CDR2 FYNNEI come from the germline V gene. The CDR3 bases are TGTGCCAGCAGTCTACTAGCGGGAGTCCTCACCGGGGAGCTGTTTTTT. Residues: CASSLLAGVLTGELFF.

The chain combines TRBV12-3 or TRBV12-4 with TRBJ2-3, with D possibly being TRBD2 (6 bases). The CDR3 runs to 17 residues. V lost 6 bases and J lost 1, with 20 bases in between. CDR3 bases: TGTGCCAGCAGCTTCGGCCCGGGACTTCAGGGCACAGATACGCAGTATTTT. The encoded protein is CASSFGPGLQGTDTQYF.

The table lists this clonotype with many counts. The chain carries TRBV9 and TRBJ2-3; D gene ambiguous. V lost 1 base, J lost 0 bases, and 12 bases lay in between. This CDR3 has 16 amino acids. The germline gives CDR1 SGDLS, CDR2 YYNGEE. The CDR3 DNA reads as TGTGCCAGCAGCGTATACGTTAAAACTAGCACAGATACGCAGTATTTT. Amino acids: CASSVYVKTSTDTQYF.

The J gene is TRBJ2-3, the V gene TRBV5-1; tentatively, D is TRBD1 (6 bases). This CDR3 contains 13 residues. V gave up 4 bases and J gave up 3 bases, with 9 bases separating them. From germline, CDR1 is SGHRS and CDR2 YFSETQ. The CDR3 nucleotides read TGCGCCAGCAGCCGGGACAAGACAGATACGCAGTATTTT. This codes for CASSRDKTDTQYF.

This clonotype has a count of ten or more. The chain joins TRBV5-4 to TRBJ2-7; 9 bases are shared with TRBD2. In germline, CDR1 is SGHNT, CDR2 YYREEE (reference sequence). The V gene end was trimmed by 0 bases and the J gene end by 2 bases; junction bases not matched to a gene: 6. The CDR3 is 16 residues long. CDR3 sequence: CASSLGASGVTYEQYF. The DNA of the CDR3 is TGTGCCAGCAGCTTGGGGGCTAGCGGGGTAACCTACGAGCAGTACTTC.

This clonotype has at least ten counts. This rearrangement joins TRBV7-9 to TRBJ1-1; D is unresolved. The germline V gene encodes CDR1 SEHNR and CDR2 FQNEAQ (reference sequence). The CDR3 consists of 14 residues. With 6 bases removed from V and 5 bases from J, the gap between germline ends came to 16 bases. In DNA form, the CDR3 reads TGTGCCAGCAGTCCACAGCTGTTGGGGACTGAAGCTTTCTTT. Amino acids: CASSPQLLGTEAFF. Variable domain in full (rest from reference TRBV7-9 and TRBJ1-1): DTGVSQNPRHKITKRGQNVTFRCDPISEHNRLYWYRQTLGQGPEFLTYFQNEAQLEKSRLLSDRFSAERPKGSFSTLEIQRTEQGDSAMYLCASSPQLLGTEAFFGQGTRLTVV.

The chain links TRBV15 to TRBJ1-4; no definite D call. The CDR3 has 15 residues. CDR1 and CDR2 from the germline V gene are LNHNV and YYDKDF (reference sequence). The V and J ends lost 0 bases and 8 bases respectively, with 13 bases between them. CDR3 bases: TGTGCCACCAGCAGAGATCGGGAATTGGGCGAAAAACTGTTTTTT. As protein: CATSRDRELGEKLFF. Supplemented by reference TRBV15 and TRBJ1-4, the full variable domain reads DAMVIQNPRYQVTQFGKPVTLSCSQTLNHNVMYWYQQKSSQAPKLLFHYYDKDFNNEADTPDNFQSRRPNTSFCFLDIRSPGLGDTAMYLCATSRDRELGEKLFFGSGTQLSVL.

The rearrangement uses TRBV24-1 and TRBJ2-2, with 7 bases identical to TRBD1. There are 15 residues in the CDR3. Losses at the gene ends were 7 bases for V and 5 bases for J; bases not matched to a gene: 9. Germline V gene sequence: CDR1 KGHDR, CDR2 SFDVKD. For the CDR3, the DNA is TGTGCCACCAGCATGGACAGGCCCGAAACCGGGGAGCTGTTTTTT. Amino acid sequence: CATSMDRPETGELFF.

This clonotype is a singleton in its sample. V is TRBV20-1 and J is TRBJ1-1, with D possibly TRBD1 on 5 matching bases. Looked up from germline, CDR1 is DFQATT and CDR2 is SNEGSKA (reference sequence). V gave up 6 bases and J gave up 3 bases, with 14 bases separating them. The CDR3 is 13 residues long. Here the CDR3 reads CSAARGFDTEAFF. DNA for the CDR3: TGCAGTGCCGCCCGGGGGTTTGACACTGAAGCTTTCTTT.

V usage is TRBV7-6 and J usage is TRBJ1-1; 7 bases are a match to TRBD1. Germline trimming cut 4 bases from V and 2 bases from J; bases unmatched to any gene: 4. Germline CDR1 reads SGHVS; CDR2 reads FNYEAQ. CDR3 length: 14 amino acids. The CDR3, as DNA: TGTGCCAGCAGCTCCTCAGGGGGTAACACTGAAGCTTTCTTT. Translation: CASSSSGGNTEAFF. The complete variable domain, with remaining parts taken from reference TRBV7-6 and TRBJ1-1, reads GAGVSQSPRYKVTKRGQDVALRCDPISGHVSLYWYRQALGQGPEFLTYFNYEAQQDKSGLPNDRFSAERPEGSISTLTIQRTEQRDSAMYRCASSSSGGNTEAFFGQGTRLTVV.

This clonotype was detected once. One junction end does not reproduce the germline sequence, and a read error may be involved. V and J are TRBV5-1 and TRBJ1-2, with 9 bases that match TRBD1. This CDR3 region has 12 residues. Germline V CDR1 and CDR2: SGHRS, YFSETQ. DNA of the CDR3: TGTGCCAGCAGCGACAGGGGGGATGGCTACACCTTC. This sequence encodes CASSDRGDGYTF.

This clonotype was counted once. The chain couples TRBV2 to TRBJ1-1, with D uncertain. The CDR3 loop spans 10 amino acids. Germline V gene lookup returns CDR1 SNHLY and CDR2 FYNNEI. Trimming took 4 bases from V and 5 from J, leaving 2 bases between them. This CDR3 reads CASSATEAFF. The CDR3 bases are TGTGCCAGCAGTGCAACTGAAGCTTTCTTT.

The chain joins TRBV9 to TRBJ2-7; weak D call: TRBD1 (6 bases). From germline, CDR1 is SGDLS and CDR2 YYNGEE. The V end lost 0 bases, the J end lost 2 bases, and 12 bases lay between the germline ends. This CDR3 contains 15 residues. CDR3 loop: CASSVGRGKTYEQYF. CDR3 sequence (DNA): TGTGCCAGCAGCGTAGGCAGGGGAAAGACCTACGAGCAGTACTTC.

Only a few counts were recorded for this clonotype. CDR3 protein: CSARVNGRLSYEQYF. As DNA, the CDR3 is TGCAGTGCTAGAGTTAACGGGAGGCTCTCCTACGAGCAGTACTTC. The V gene is TRBV20-1, the J gene TRBJ2-7; the match to TRBD2 covers 7 bases. The CDR3 is 15 amino acids. Losses at the gene ends were 1 base for V and 0 bases for J; bases not matched to a gene: 6. Per germline, CDR1 DFQATT and CDR2 SNEGSKA (reference sequence).

J is TRBJ2-7 and V is TRBV7-9; TRBD1 agrees at 9 bases. This CDR3 is built from 15 residues. Germline V CDR1 and CDR2: SEHNR, FQNEAQ (reference sequence). V lost 2 bases to trimming and J lost 4 bases; unmatched junction nucleotides: 6. CDR3 sequence: CASSLSTGGVYEQYF. CDR3 DNA: TGTGCCAGCAGCTTATCTACAGGGGGCGTGTACGAGCAGTACTTC.

The chain is built from TRBV5-6 and TRBJ1-1, with a possible D match to TRBD1 (5 bases). The V and J ends lost 0 bases and 5 bases respectively, with 14 bases between them. The CDR3 runs to 15 residues. CDR1 is SGHDT and CDR2 is YYEEEE in the germline V gene. This CDR3 is CASSLGRGAGTEAFF. The CDR3 nucleotides read TGTGCCAGCAGCTTGGGAAGAGGGGCGGGAACTGAAGCTTTCTTT.

The chain carries TRBV20-1 and TRBJ2-3; TRBD1 is a possible D gene (5 bases). The CDR3 contains 15 residues. Germline values: CDR1 DFQATT, CDR2 SNEGSKA (reference sequence). Trimming left V 0 bases short and J 0 bases short, with 10 bases between. The CDR3 is CSARDFDRSTDTQYF. CDR3 DNA sequence: TGCAGTGCTAGAGATTTCGACAGAAGCACAGATACGCAGTATTTT.

The genes are TRBV3-1 and TRBJ2-7; 9 nucleotides align to TRBD1. Germline-derived CDR1 and CDR2 are LGHDT and YNNKEL (reference sequence). The CDR3 runs 16 residues. After removal of 3 bases from V and 3 bases from J, the junction contained 9 bases not matched to a gene. This CDR3 is CASSHYSPGQGYEQYF. CDR3 coding DNA: TGTGCCAGCAGCCACTATTCTCCGGGACAGGGCTACGAGCAGTACTTC.

The chain employs TRBV19 and TRBJ2-1; TRBD1 is a possible D gene (6 bases). Looked up from germline, CDR1 is LNHDA and CDR2 is SQIVND (reference sequence). Trimming shortened V by 8 bases and J by 2 bases, and 16 bases separated the two germline ends. The CDR3 consists of 15 residues. In DNA, the CDR3 is TGTGCCAGTGGGTTCACAGGGTACCCCTACAATGAGCAGTTCTTC. Protein sequence: CASGFTGYPYNEQFF.

The chain employs TRBV2 and TRBJ2-6; D is unresolved. The CDR3 loop spans 14 amino acids. With 1 base removed from V and 4 bases from J, the gap between germline ends came to 5 bases. Germline CDR1 and CDR2: SNHLY and FYNNEI. Here the CDR3 DNA reads TGTGCCAGCAGTGAAGGGAAAGGGGCCAACGTCCTGACTTTC. Translation gives CASSEGKGANVLTF.

This chain joins TRBV6-6 and TRBJ2-7, with D possibly TRBD1 on 6 matching bases. CDR1 is MNHNY, CDR2 SVGAGI, per germline (reference sequence). The CDR3 sequence is 16 residues long. Deletions cut 0 bases from V and 3 bases from J, with 15 bases between. CDR3 sequence (DNA): TGTGCCAGCAGTTACTCGTCGGACAGCTCTTACTACGAGCAGTACTTC. Its protein is CASSYSSDSSYYEQYF.